The subject of this entry is one T cell receptor (beta chain). This clone was detected only once. The clone's antigen remains unknown. Per-base quality was not reported, and no clone a single base away is much larger than it. Whole blood was collected in K2EDTA tubes by collaborating institutions according to the institutions' own protocols. For TCRbeta analysis, collaborators shipped samples as frozen whole blood, isolated PBMCs, or DNA extracted from either of those sample types. This entry belongs to a study of blood T cell repertoires in COVID-19 (TCRdb year 2020). About the investigation overall: Samples covering the acute and convalescent phases of COVID-19 were provided by collaborators in the United States, Italy and Spain. The material from the prospective study consisted of cDNA or gDNA derived from T cells, B-cell-depleted T cells, or PBMCs. The dataset comprised deeply sampled blood TCRbeta repertoires from subjects exposed to, actively infected with, or recovered from COVID-19. The repertoires were made available in a free public database intended to serve as a resource for research on the immune response to SARS-CoV-2. The samples were drawn from the first 160 participants of the ongoing ImmuneRACE study and from roughly 1,300 subjects provided by 6 global collaborators. Sample metadata almost always included a de-identified subject ID, COVID-19 status, age in years and sex. Where available, HLA class I and class II types were obtained from metadata supplied by the sample provider rather than from assay-based typing.

On the study overall, not on this receptor specifically: The quantity of clinical and demographic metadata differed by source and by participant and was supplied without curation.

TCRbeta CDR3 regions were amplified from genomic DNA using the immunoSEQ Assay, a bias-controlled multiplex PCR. The study's own analysis went as follows. Within the assay, amplification of reference gene primers was used to estimate how many nucleated cells each sample contained. To quantify the absolute abundance of each unique TCRbeta CDR3 rearrangement, sequence reads were collapsed and filtered. For each sample, productive Simpson clonality was calculated as the square root of Simpson's diversity index across productive rearrangements. In TCRdb, the immuneACCESS table is reduced to in-frame sequences with V and J assigned. These tables do not hold every clone; where another copy was compared, an unresolved V gene accounts for under half, and the others remain unexplained. V, J and clone size were drawn from that table, and D and trimming were deduced from the DNA. The sample contains approximately 360,000 clones, about 90% of them found a single time. In total, the top ten clones hold around 7% of the sample.

The sequence was obtained from a man between 18 and 29 years old with active or convalescent COVID-19. Sequencing was done on a sample of peripheral blood.

The nucleotide sequence is given as TGCGCCAGCAGCCAAGATGGGAGCGGGGGGGCGACCGGGGAGCTGTTTTTT. This encodes CASSQDGSGGATGELFF. The sequence links TRBV4-3 to TRBJ2-2, with 10 bases aligning to TRBD2. The germline V gene gives CDR1 as LGHNA and CDR2 as YSLEER. The CDR3 has 17 amino acids, counting the end cysteine and phenylalanine. This entry keeps only the CDR3 DNA: 51 bases, framed from base 1. V is cut back by 0 bases and J by 5 bases, with 6 bases in the junction unmatched.